Shown below are 15 T cell receptor beta chains from a single sample sequenced in a study of cytomegalovirus exposure and HLA in healthy donors. PCR employed 60 Vbeta and 13 Jbeta primers. Some clones are missing from TCRdb's copy, which holds only in-frame ones; the method was immunoSEQ multiplex PCR. The profile shows 150,000 to 200,000 clones, roughly 79% of them singletons. What was sequenced was PBMCs. The receptors originated from a man aged 18-30 years in good health and CMV-seropositive.

V and J are TRBV4-2 and TRBJ1-4, with D perhaps matching TRBD1 (6 bases). With 0 bases removed from V and 4 bases from J, the gap between germline ends came to 12 bases. This CDR3 has 16 amino acids. In germline, CDR1 is LGHNA, CDR2 YNFKEQ. The CDR3 loop is CASSQEVRGDNEKLFF. CDR3 sequence (DNA): TGTGCCAGCAGCCAAGAAGTCAGGGGCGATAATGAAAAACTGTTTTTT.

This clone was counted only a few times. The rearrangement links TRBV6-1 to TRBJ2-5, with D tentatively TRBD2 (5 bases). CDR3 size: 16 residues. The germline gives CDR1 MNHNS, CDR2 SASEGT. V was shortened by 4 bases and J by 4 bases, with 19 bases between the two germline ends. The CDR3 nucleotides are TGTGCCAGCAGTGCCCATCTTAGCCGGGAAGGAGAGACCCAGTACTTC. Residues: CASSAHLSREGETQYF.

The chain uses TRBV12-5 and TRBJ2-7, with D maybe TRBD2 (5 bases). Trimming stripped 3 bases from V and 6 bases from J, with 9 bases between. The CDR3 runs 12 residues. Per germline, CDR1 LGHNT and CDR2 FRNRAP. The CDR3 coding sequence is TGTGCTAGTGGTTTCGAGGGCGCCGAGCAGTACTTC. Translating gives CASGFEGAEQYF.

The chain links TRBV11-1 to TRBJ2-1, with 10 nucleotides matching TRBD2. CDR1 SGHAT and CDR2 FQDESV come from the germline V gene (reference sequence). Trimming took 3 bases from V and 8 from J; bases not matched to a gene: 7. This CDR3 comprises 15 residues. Here the CDR3 DNA reads TGTGCCAGCAGCTTCTCTAGCGGGAGTGTCGATGAGCAGTTCTTC. Its translation is CASSFSSGSVDEQFF.

V is TRBV27 and J is TRBJ1-2; 7 bases agree with TRBD1. Germline lookup yields CDR1 MNHEY and CDR2 SMNVEV (reference sequence). This CDR3 comprises 16 residues. V lost 4 bases, J lost 7 bases, and 15 bases stayed unmatched. This chain's CDR3 is CASSWGGTGTDVGYTF. CDR3 bases: TGTGCCAGCAGTTGGGGTGGAACCGGGACAGACGTTGGCTACACCTTC.

The chain links TRBV6-5 to TRBJ2-2; TRBD2 aligns across 11 bases. CDR1 is MNHEY, CDR2 SVGAGI, per germline. The CDR3 runs 15 residues. Trimming took 8 bases from V and 4 from J; bases not matched to a gene: 6. The CDR3 sequence is CASGVGLAGTGELFF. In DNA, the CDR3 is TGTGCCAGCGGGGTTGGACTAGCGGGCACCGGGGAGCTGTTTTTT.

This clone has a single count. The rearrangement links TRBV5-4 to TRBJ2-3; tentative D call: TRBD2 (6 bases). CDR1 SGHNT and CDR2 YYREEE come from the germline V gene (reference sequence). The V and J ends lost 3 bases and 2 bases respectively, with 16 bases between them. The CDR3 runs to 16 residues. This chain's CDR3 is CASSSFIGGDTDTQYF. DNA for the CDR3: TGTGCCAGCAGCTCCTTTATCGGCGGGGACACAGATACGCAGTATTTT. The whole variable domain, remainder taken from reference TRBV5-4 and TRBJ2-3, is ETGVTQSPTHLIKTRGQQVTLRCSSQSGHNTVSWYQQALGQGPQFIFQYYREEENGRGNFPPRFSGLQFPNYSSELNVNALELDDSALYLCASSSFIGGDTDTQYFGPGTRLTVL.

The rearrangement joins TRBV14 to TRBJ2-4; maybe TRBD2 (6 bases). Germline-derived CDR1 and CDR2 are SGHDN and FVKESK. V was pared by 0 bases and J by 12 bases, with 15 bases between. This CDR3 has 14 residues. CDR3 coding DNA: TGTGCCAGCAGCCAAGACTCGGACTACCGCCCTCAGTACTTC. Protein sequence: CASSQDSDYRPQYF.

The rearrangement uses TRBV10-3 and TRBJ2-7, with 10 bases aligning to TRBD2. The CDR3 is 16 residues long. The V gene's germline CDR1 is ENHRY and CDR2 SYGVKD. V lost 4 bases and J lost 5; bases outside the gene matches: 11. CDR3 sequence: CAISAASGSVIHEQYF. DNA for the CDR3: TGTGCCATCAGTGCTGCTAGCGGGAGCGTCATCCACGAGCAGTACTTC.

This clone was seen only once. The V gene is TRBV5-6, the J gene TRBJ2-7; 7 bases align to TRBD1. V was pared by 2 bases and J by 3 bases, with 8 bases of the junction left unmatched. Germline V CDR1 and CDR2: SGHDT, YYEEEE. This CDR3 is built from 15 residues. CDR3 amino acids: CASSFPPGGIYEQYF. The CDR3, as DNA: TGTGCCAGCAGCTTCCCTCCAGGGGGTATCTACGAGCAGTACTTC.

The rearrangement joins TRBV19 to TRBJ2-2, with TRBD1 as a possible D gene (6 bases). This CDR3 is built from 14 residues. V was trimmed by 5 bases and J by 7 bases, leaving 14 bases between them. CDR1 LNHDA and CDR2 SQIVND come from the germline V gene (reference sequence). CDR3 amino acids: CASSPGRGIGELFF. The CDR3, as DNA: TGTGCCAGTAGTCCCGGAAGGGGGATCGGGGAGCTGTTTTTT.

V usage is TRBV7-8 and J usage is TRBJ1-5; perhaps TRBD1 as D (5 bases). CDR3 length equals 15 residues. Germline V lookup: CDR1 SGHVS, CDR2 FQNEAQ. Trimming cost V 1 base and J 5 bases, with 12 bases left between them. CDR3 nucleotide sequence: TGTGCCAGCAGCTTAGTGGGGGGAGGGGATCAGCCCCAGCATTTT. This gives the protein CASSLVGGGDQPQHF.

With respect to this clone: This specimen includes other DNA sequences encoding the same CDR3. The V gene is TRBV5-1, the J gene TRBJ1-4, with D possibly TRBD1 on 5 matching bases. V lost 0 bases, J lost 0 bases, and 6 bases lay in between. The CDR3 extends over 15 amino acids. The germline gives CDR1 SGHRS, CDR2 YFSETQ. The CDR3 nucleotides read TGCGCCAGCAGCTTGGAAGGGGCAACTAATGAAAAACTGTTTTTT. It specifies CASSLEGATNEKLFF.

The chain recombines TRBV7-9 with TRBJ2-1, with 9 bases lining up with TRBD1. This CDR3 has 17 amino acids. The germline V gene encodes CDR1 SEHNR and CDR2 FQNEAQ (reference sequence). V was pared by 1 base and J by 3 bases, with 7 bases of the junction left unmatched. The CDR3 nucleotides are TGTGCCAGCAGCTTAGGTTCGGAGGGACAGGGCTACAATGAGCAGTTCTTC. It is translated as CASSLGSEGQGYNEQFF.

The CDR3 DNA follows: TGTGCCAGTAGTAATCAGGGTTTACCCAGCACAGATACGCAGTATTTT. It codes for CASSNQGLPSTDTQYF. The chain has TRBV19 and TRBJ2-3; possible D gene TRBD1, 5 bases. The germline V gene has CDR1 LNHDA and CDR2 SQIVND (reference sequence). The V gene lost 4 bases and the J gene lost 0 bases, with 14 bases spanning the gap. The CDR3 contains 16 residues.